This TCR beta chain was documented in a study of cytomegalovirus exposure and HLA in healthy donors. Study-level information: Previous work identified 95 million to 140 million unique TCR beta sequences from about 200 million T cells.

Whole-study findings and limits: The study put under 200 TCR beta chains on its list as cytomegalovirus-associated. About 87% or about 30% of the time was how often most TCR beta V segments were productive, according to an earlier analysis.

PCR used 60 Vbeta primers and 13 Jbeta primers. TCRdb keeps only in-frame clones here, not all; method: immunoSEQ multiplex PCR. Of 120,000 or so clones listed, around 70% are singletons. Looked up from germline, CDR1 is WSHSY and CDR2 is SAAADI. The CDR3 loop spans 13 amino acids. Trimming pared 3 bases from V and 4 bases from J, leaving 7 bases between. This clone has a single count. What it recognizes is unknown. The sample consisted of PBMCs. The origin of this receptor is a man aged 40-49 years in good health and CMV-seropositive. This rearrangement joins TRBV10-2 to TRBJ2-1; D gene uncertain. CDR3 nucleotide sequence: TGCGCCAGCAGTGAACTAACTTACAATGAGCAGTTCTTC. Its protein is CASSELTYNEQFF.